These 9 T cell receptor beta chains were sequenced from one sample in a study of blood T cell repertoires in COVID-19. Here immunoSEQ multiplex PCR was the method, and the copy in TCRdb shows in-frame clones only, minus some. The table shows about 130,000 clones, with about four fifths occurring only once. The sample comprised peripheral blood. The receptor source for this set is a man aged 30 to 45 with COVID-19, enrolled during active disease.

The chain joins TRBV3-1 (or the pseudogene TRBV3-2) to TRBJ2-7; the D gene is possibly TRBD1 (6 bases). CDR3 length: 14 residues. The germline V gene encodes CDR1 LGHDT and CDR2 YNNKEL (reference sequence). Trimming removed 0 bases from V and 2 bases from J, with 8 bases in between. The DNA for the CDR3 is TGTGCCAGCAGCCAAGATGCAGGGGCCTACGAGCAGTACTTC. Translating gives CASSQDAGAYEQYF.

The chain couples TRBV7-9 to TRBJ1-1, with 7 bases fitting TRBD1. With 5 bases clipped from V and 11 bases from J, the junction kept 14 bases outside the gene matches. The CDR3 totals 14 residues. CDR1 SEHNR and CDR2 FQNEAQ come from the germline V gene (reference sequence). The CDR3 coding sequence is TGTGCCAGCAGCCCCCCCTCGTCCGGACAGGAGGCTTTCTTT. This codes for CASSPPSSGQEAFF.

CDR3 sequence: CASSRGGNSYNEQFF. In nucleotides, the CDR3 is TGTGCCAGCAGCCGGGGCGGGAATTCCTACAATGAGCAGTTCTTC. This sequence joins TRBV3-1 (or the pseudogene TRBV3-2) and TRBJ2-1; a possible D gene is TRBD2 (6 bases). Trimming shortened V by 4 bases and J by 1 base, and 11 bases separated the two germline ends. Per germline, CDR1 LGHDT and CDR2 YNNKEL (reference sequence). This CDR3 comprises 15 residues.

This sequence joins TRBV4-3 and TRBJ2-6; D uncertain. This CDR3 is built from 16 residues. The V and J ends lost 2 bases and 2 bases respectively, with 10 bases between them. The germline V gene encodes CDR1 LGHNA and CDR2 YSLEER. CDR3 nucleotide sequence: TGCGCCAGCAGCCAACTCAGTCCGACTGGGGCCAACGTCCTGACTTTC. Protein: CASSQLSPTGANVLTF.

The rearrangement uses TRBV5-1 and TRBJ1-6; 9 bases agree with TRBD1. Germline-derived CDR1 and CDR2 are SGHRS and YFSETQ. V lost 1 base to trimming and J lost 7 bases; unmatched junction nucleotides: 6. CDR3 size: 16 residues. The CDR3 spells CASSLIGQGLNSPLHF. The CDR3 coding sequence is TGCGCCAGCAGCTTGATCGGACAGGGGCTGAATTCACCCCTCCACTTT.

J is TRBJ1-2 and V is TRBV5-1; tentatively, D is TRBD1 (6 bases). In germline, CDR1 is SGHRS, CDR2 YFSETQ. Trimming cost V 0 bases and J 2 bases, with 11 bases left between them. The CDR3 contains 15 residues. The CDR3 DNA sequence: TGCGCCAGCAGCTTGGAATGGGGGCTAAACTATGGCTACACCTTC. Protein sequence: CASSLEWGLNYGYTF.

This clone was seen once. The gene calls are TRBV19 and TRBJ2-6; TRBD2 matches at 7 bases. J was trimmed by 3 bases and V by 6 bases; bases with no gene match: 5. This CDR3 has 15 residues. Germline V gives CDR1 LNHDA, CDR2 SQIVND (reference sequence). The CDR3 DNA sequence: TGTGCCAGTAGGGGGAGGGAGTTTGGGGCCAACGTCCTGACTTTC. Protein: CASRGREFGANVLTF.

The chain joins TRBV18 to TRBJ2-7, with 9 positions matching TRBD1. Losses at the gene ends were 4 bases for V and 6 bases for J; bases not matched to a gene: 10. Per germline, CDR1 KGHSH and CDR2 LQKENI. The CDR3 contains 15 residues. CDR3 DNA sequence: TGTGCCAGCTCACTAACAGGGGGCGCCGACCTCGAGCAGTACTTC. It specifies CASSLTGGADLEQYF. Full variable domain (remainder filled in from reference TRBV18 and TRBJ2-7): NAGVMQNPRHLVRRRGQEARLRCSPMKGHSHVYWYRQLPEEGLKFMVYLQKENIIDESGMPKERFSAEFPKEGPSILRIQQVVRGDSAAYFCASSLTGGADLEQYFGPGTRLTVT.

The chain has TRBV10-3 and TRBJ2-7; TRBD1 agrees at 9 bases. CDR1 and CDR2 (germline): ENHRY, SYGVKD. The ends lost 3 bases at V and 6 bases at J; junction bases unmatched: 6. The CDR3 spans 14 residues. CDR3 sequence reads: CAISDGTGISEQYF. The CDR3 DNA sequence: TGTGCCATCAGTGACGGGACAGGGATTAGCGAGCAGTACTTC.